A single sample gave rise to the 24 T cell receptor beta chains below, sequenced in a study of radiotherapy plus CTLA-4 blockade in lung cancer. Measured with immunoSEQ multiplex PCR; TCRdb has only the in-frame clones, and not every one. The sample lists tens of thousands of clones, 55% to 80% occurring once. Sequenced here: peripheral blood, sampled from a patient treated with radiotherapy plus ipilimumab. Receptors were obtained from a human donor with non-small cell lung cancer who had stable disease on radiotherapy plus ipilimumab.

CDR3 loop: CASSKTQGDLGNEQFF. The CDR3 coding sequence is TGTGCCAGCAGCAAAACGCAGGGGGATCTTGGGAATGAGCAGTTCTTC. The chain links TRBV21-1 to TRBJ2-1; TRBD1, the D gene given by the table, was not confirmed from the DNA. TRBV21-1 counts as a pseudogene. The CDR3 loop spans 16 amino acids.

The chain joins TRBV20-1 to TRBJ1-1; D remains ambiguous. This CDR3 has 11 amino acids. CDR1 is DFQATT and CDR2 is SNEGSKA in the germline V gene (reference sequence). V shed 6 bases and J shed 8 bases, with 13 bases lying between them. The CDR3 DNA reads as TGCAGTGCGCTTAGCGTCCCCGAAGCTTTCTTT. Its translation: CSALSVPEAFF.

The V and J genes are TRBV7-2 and TRBJ1-5; D ambiguous. Germline V gene sequence: CDR1 SGHTA, CDR2 FQGNSA. Trimming removed 2 bases from V and 2 bases from J, with 7 bases in between. The CDR3 has 14 amino acids. The CDR3 nucleotides read TGTGCCAGCAGCTTATCCGGGGGCAATCAGCCCCAGCATTTT. Its translation is CASSLSGGNQPQHF.

This sequence joins TRBV6-5 and TRBJ1-2; no clear D gene. This CDR3 contains 13 residues. Germline lookup yields CDR1 MNHEY and CDR2 SVGAGI. With 2 bases removed from V and 2 bases from J, the gap between germline ends came to 6 bases. The CDR3 DNA reads as TGTGCCAGCAGTTACGGAGTGAACTATGGCTACACCTTC. Protein product: CASSYGVNYGYTF.

CDR3 sequence reads: CASSVRTGGIGEQYF. In DNA, the CDR3 is TGTGCCAGCAGCGTCAGGACAGGTGGGATTGGGGAGCAGTACTTC. This sequence joins TRBV9 and TRBJ2-7, with TRBD1 matching 7 bases. The CDR3 has 15 amino acids. The trim removed 2 bases at V and 7 bases at J, leaving 12 bases unmatched. Germline V CDR1 and CDR2: SGDLS, YYNGEE. Full variable domain (outside the CDR3, taken from reference TRBV9 and TRBJ2-7): DSGVTQTPKHLITATGQRVTLRCSPRSGDLSVYWYQQSLDQGLQFLIQYYNGEERAKGNILERFSAQQFPDLHSELNLSSLELGDSALYFCASSVRTGGIGEQYFGPGTRLTVT.

This rearrangement joins TRBV7-9 to TRBJ1-2, with TRBD1 identical over 7 bases. The germline V gene encodes CDR1 SEHNR and CDR2 FQNEAQ (reference sequence). V lost 3 bases to trimming and J lost 0 bases; unmatched junction nucleotides: 4. CDR3 length: 15 residues. The CDR3 DNA is TGTGCCAGCAGCTTCCGGGACAGTCCTAACTATGGCTACACCTTC. It specifies CASSFRDSPNYGYTF.

This sequence joins TRBV9 and TRBJ2-1; 9 nucleotides agree with TRBD1. The CDR3 loop spans 17 amino acids. The germline V gene encodes CDR1 SGDLS and CDR2 YYNGEE. Trimming cost V 0 bases and J 5 bases; bases outside gene matches: 9. The CDR3 region is CASSVGGQGGTHNEQFF. The DNA for the CDR3 is TGTGCCAGCAGCGTAGGGGGACAGGGAGGGACCCACAATGAGCAGTTCTTC. Variable domain in full (rest from reference TRBV9 and TRBJ2-1): DSGVTQTPKHLITATGQRVTLRCSPRSGDLSVYWYQQSLDQGLQFLIQYYNGEERAKGNILERFSAQQFPDLHSELNLSSLELGDSALYFCASSVGGQGGTHNEQFFGPGTRLTVL.

The rearrangement joins TRBV4-2 to TRBJ2-5; TRBD2 matches at 8 bases. The CDR3 has 16 residues. Germline V gives CDR1 LGHNA, CDR2 YNFKEQ. With V trimmed by 0 bases and J by 5 bases, 8 bases remained unmatched. The CDR3 coding sequence is TGTGCCAGCAGCCAAGATATCGGGGGGGCAGGGGAGACCCAGTACTTC. This encodes CASSQDIGGAGETQYF.

In its sample, this clone was seen a few times. This sequence joins TRBV25-1 and TRBJ2-3, with unresolved D. Germline values: CDR1 MGHDK, CDR2 SYGVNS. V was cut by 6 bases and J by 5 bases, with 6 bases left in between. This CDR3 is built from 11 residues. CDR3 bases: TGTGCCAGCAGCTTAAAAGATACGCAGTATTTT. Encoded protein: CASSLKDTQYF.

The V gene is TRBV28, the J gene TRBJ2-7; 10 bases are a match to TRBD2. Germline CDR1 and CDR2: MDHEN and SYDVKM. The CDR3 runs 16 residues. The junction had 10 bases not matched to a gene; V was cut back by 6 bases and J by 2 bases. CDR3 amino acids: CASRVAGTSVTYEQYF. CDR3 nucleotides: TGTGCCAGCAGAGTAGCCGGGACTAGCGTAACCTACGAGCAGTACTTC.

The chain couples TRBV5-1 to TRBJ2-1, with TRBD2 matching 16 bases. J lost 9 bases, V lost 3 bases, and 6 bases had no gene match. Per the germline V gene, CDR1 is SGHRS and CDR2 is YFSETQ. The CDR3 covers 16 residues. Written as DNA, the CDR3 is TGCGCCAGCAGCTCGGGACTAGCGGGGGGGCTGGGTGAGCAGTTCTTC. Translation gives CASSSGLAGGLGEQFF.

The CDR3 DNA reads as TGTGCCAGCAGCTTATACGGCGGGGGCTACGAGCAGTACTTC. It codes for CASSLYGGGYEQYF. The chain is built from TRBV11-2 and TRBJ2-7, with 7 bases aligning to TRBD2. The CDR3 is 14 residues long. Germline trimming cut 2 bases from V and 3 bases from J; bases unmatched to any gene: 4. Germline V gene data show CDR1 as SGHAT and CDR2 as FQNNGV.

This chain links TRBV5-1 with TRBJ2-7; 10 nucleotides line up with TRBD1. Germline CDR1 SGHRS, CDR2 YFSETQ. V gave up 0 bases and J gave up 1 base; unmatched junction bases: 4. The CDR3 has 16 amino acids. Written as DNA, the CDR3 is TGCGCCAGCAGCTTGGGTGGGACAGGGGCTTCCTACGAGCAGTACTTC. Translated, it gives CASSLGGTGASYEQYF.

The chain recombines TRBV4-2 with TRBJ2-2; 7 nucleotides agree with TRBD2. The CDR3 length is 16 residues. With 0 bases clipped from V and 1 base from J, the junction kept 2 bases outside the gene matches. In germline, CDR1 is LGHNA, CDR2 YNFKEQ. CDR3 amino acids: CASSQDPGGNTGELFF. The CDR3 DNA sequence: TGTGCCAGCAGCCAAGATCCGGGGGGGAACACCGGGGAGCTGTTTTTT.

J is TRBJ2-5 and V is TRBV30; 8 positions match TRBD1. Germline V gives CDR1 GTSNPN, CDR2 SVGIG (reference sequence). Unmatched junction bases numbered 9, after V lost 3 bases and J lost 6 bases. CDR3 length: 14 residues. The CDR3 DNA reads TGTGCCTGGAGAGCCGACAGGGGCCGAAAGACCCAGTACTTC. Its protein is CAWRADRGRKTQYF.

The rearrangement joins TRBV2 to TRBJ2-2, with 7 bases identical to TRBD1. The CDR3 sequence is 14 residues long. Looked up from germline, CDR1 is SNHLY and CDR2 is FYNNEI. V trimming: 7 bases; J trimming: 4 bases; junction bases outside the gene matches: 6. In DNA form, the CDR3 reads TGTGCCAGCACCAAGGGGGCGAGCACCGGGGAGCTGTTTTTT. Amino acid sequence: CASTKGASTGELFF. The variable domain in full, completed from reference TRBV2 and TRBJ2-2, reads EPEVTQTPSHQVTQMGQEVILRCVPISNHLYFYWYRQILGQKVEFLVSFYNNEISEKSEIFDDQFSVERPDGSNFTLKIRSTKLEDSAMYFCASTKGASTGELFFGEGSRLTVL.

The genes are TRBV6-4 and TRBJ2-1; 8 bases are shared with TRBD1. The ends lost 7 bases at V and 6 bases at J; junction bases unmatched: 17. The CDR3 totals 17 residues. CDR1 is MRHNA and CDR2 is SNTAGT in the germline V gene. In DNA, the CDR3 is TGTGCCAGCACGGTCCTCCCACCGACAGGGGTTTTCAATGAGCAGTTCTTC. This translates into CASTVLPPTGVFNEQFF.

This clone occurred a few times. V usage is TRBV30 and J usage is TRBJ1-6, with TRBD1 matching over 7 bases. From germline, CDR1 is GTSNPN and CDR2 SVGIG (reference sequence). The V and J ends lost 8 bases and 6 bases, in that order; junction bases with no gene match: 4. The CDR3 has 12 amino acids. CDR3: CAVDRVNSPLHF. The CDR3 DNA sequence: TGTGCCGTAGACAGGGTTAATTCACCCCTCCACTTT.

In this sample, this clone turned up a few times. The CDR3 DNA follows: TGCGCCAGCAGTGATTGGGGCCGGGACAATGAGCAGTTCTTC. It encodes CASSDWGRDNEQFF. The V call is TRBV10-1, the J call TRBJ2-1; D possibly corresponds to TRBD1 (5 bases). Trimming took off 3 bases at V and 5 bases at J, with 11 bases between the two ends. CDR1 is WNHNN and CDR2 is SYGVQD in the germline V gene (reference sequence). The CDR3 has 14 amino acids.

A few counts support this clone. The chain links TRBV6-1 to TRBJ1-5; no clear D. The germline CDR1 and CDR2 sequences are MNHNS and SASEGT. The CDR3 sequence is 13 residues long. Trimming took 2 bases from V and 9 from J, leaving 11 bases between them. For the CDR3, the DNA is TGTGCCAGCAGTGAACTGCAGGTTTGGCCCCAGCATTTT. Encoded protein: CASSELQVWPQHF.

This chain connects TRBV6-6 to TRBJ1-2, with D possibly TRBD1 on 6 matching bases. This CDR3 comprises 15 residues. Per the germline V gene, CDR1 is MNHNY and CDR2 is SVGAGI (reference sequence). V lost 2 bases to trimming and J lost 8 bases, with 18 bases between them. CDR3 region: CASSYQRQGLSGYTF. For the CDR3, the DNA is TGTGCCAGCAGTTACCAAAGGCAGGGGCTATCAGGCTACACCTTC.

The genes are TRBV19 and TRBJ1-5, with 8 nucleotides matching TRBD1. Germline CDR1 and CDR2: LNHDA and SQIVND (reference sequence). After removal of 7 bases from V and 4 bases from J, the junction contained 9 bases not matched to a gene. The CDR3 is 15 amino acids. The CDR3 loop reads CASKDRESGNQPQHF. The CDR3, as DNA: TGTGCCAGTAAGGACAGGGAAAGCGGAAATCAGCCCCAGCATTTT.

The chain links TRBV2 to TRBJ1-5; the D gene is possibly TRBD1 (6 bases). This CDR3 region has 14 residues. Germline V gene lookup returns CDR1 SNHLY and CDR2 FYNNEI. V lost 4 bases and J 4 bases, leaving 11 bases between the germline ends. CDR3 residues: CASSVNRANQPQHF. The DNA of the CDR3 is TGTGCCAGCAGTGTTAACAGGGCAAATCAGCCCCAGCATTTT.

This clone has only a few counts. The rearrangement joins TRBV7-2 to TRBJ2-1, with a possible D match to TRBD2 (5 bases). In germline, CDR1 is SGHTA, CDR2 FQGNSA. The V gene lost 8 bases and the J gene lost 0 bases, with 17 bases spanning the gap. The length of the CDR3 is 16 residues. CDR3 protein: CASGRQVASSYNEQFF. The DNA for the CDR3 is TGTGCCAGCGGTCGTCAAGTAGCGTCCTCCTACAATGAGCAGTTCTTC.